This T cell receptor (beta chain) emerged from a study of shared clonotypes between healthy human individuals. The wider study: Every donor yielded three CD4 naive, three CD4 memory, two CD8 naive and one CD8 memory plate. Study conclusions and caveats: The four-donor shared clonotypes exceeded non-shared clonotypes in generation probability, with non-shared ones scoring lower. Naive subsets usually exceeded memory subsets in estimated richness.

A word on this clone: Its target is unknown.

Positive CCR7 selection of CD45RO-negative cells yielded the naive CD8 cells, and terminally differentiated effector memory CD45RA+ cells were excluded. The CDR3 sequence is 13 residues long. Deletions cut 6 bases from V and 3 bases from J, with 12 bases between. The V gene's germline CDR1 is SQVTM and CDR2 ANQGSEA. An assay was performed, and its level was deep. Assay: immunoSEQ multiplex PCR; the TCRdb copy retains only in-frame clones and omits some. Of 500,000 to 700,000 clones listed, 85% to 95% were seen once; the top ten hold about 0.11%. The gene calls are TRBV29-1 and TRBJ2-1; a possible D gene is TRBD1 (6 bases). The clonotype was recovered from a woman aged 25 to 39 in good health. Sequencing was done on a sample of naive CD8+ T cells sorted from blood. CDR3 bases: TGCAGCGTCCGGACAGAGAACTACAATGAGCAGTTCTTC. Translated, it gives CSVRTENYNEQFF.